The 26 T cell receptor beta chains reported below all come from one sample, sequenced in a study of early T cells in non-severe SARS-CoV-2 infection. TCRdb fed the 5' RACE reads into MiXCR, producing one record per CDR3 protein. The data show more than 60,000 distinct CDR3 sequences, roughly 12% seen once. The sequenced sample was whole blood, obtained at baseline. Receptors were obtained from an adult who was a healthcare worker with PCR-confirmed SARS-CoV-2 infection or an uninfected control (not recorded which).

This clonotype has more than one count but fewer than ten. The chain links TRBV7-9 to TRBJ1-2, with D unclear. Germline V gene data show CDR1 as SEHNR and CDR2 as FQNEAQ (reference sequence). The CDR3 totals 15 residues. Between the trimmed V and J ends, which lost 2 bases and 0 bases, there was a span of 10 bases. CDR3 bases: TGTGCCAGCAGCTTAAAAGGAGGCCCTAACTATGGCTACACCTTC. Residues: CASSLKGGPNYGYTF. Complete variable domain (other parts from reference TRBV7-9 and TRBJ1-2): DTGVSQNPRHKITKRGQNVTFRCDPISEHNRLYWYRQTLGQGPEFLTYFQNEAQLEKSRLLSDRFSAERPKGSFSTLEIQRTEQGDSAMYLCASSLKGGPNYGYTFGSGTRLTVV.

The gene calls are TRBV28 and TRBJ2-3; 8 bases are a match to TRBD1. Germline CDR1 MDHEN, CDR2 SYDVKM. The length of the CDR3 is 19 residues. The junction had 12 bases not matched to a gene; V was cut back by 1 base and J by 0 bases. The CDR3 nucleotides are TGTGCCAGCAGTTTATCCGGACAGGGAGGCCTTTTTAGCACAGATACGCAGTATTTT. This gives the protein CASSLSGQGGLFSTDTQYF.

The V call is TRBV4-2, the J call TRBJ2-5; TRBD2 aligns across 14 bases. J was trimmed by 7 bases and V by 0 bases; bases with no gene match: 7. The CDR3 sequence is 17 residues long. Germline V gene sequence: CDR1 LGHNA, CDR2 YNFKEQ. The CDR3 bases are TGTGCCAGCAGCCAAGATGTTGGGACTAGCGGGGGAGGGACCCAGTACTTC. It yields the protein CASSQDVGTSGGGTQYF.

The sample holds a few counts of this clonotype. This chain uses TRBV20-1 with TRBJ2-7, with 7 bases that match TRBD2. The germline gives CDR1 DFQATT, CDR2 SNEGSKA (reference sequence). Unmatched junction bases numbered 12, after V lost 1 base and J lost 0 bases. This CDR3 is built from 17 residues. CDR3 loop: CSARGWGTISSSYEQYF. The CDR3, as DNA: TGCAGTGCTAGAGGTTGGGGGACTATATCAAGCTCCTACGAGCAGTACTTC.

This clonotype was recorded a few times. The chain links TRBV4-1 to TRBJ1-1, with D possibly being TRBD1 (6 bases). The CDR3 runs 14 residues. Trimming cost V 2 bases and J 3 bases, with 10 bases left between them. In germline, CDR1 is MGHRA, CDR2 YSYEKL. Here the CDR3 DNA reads TGCGCCAGCAGCCAACTACAGGGTGACACTGAAGCTTTCTTT. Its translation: CASSQLQGDTEAFF.

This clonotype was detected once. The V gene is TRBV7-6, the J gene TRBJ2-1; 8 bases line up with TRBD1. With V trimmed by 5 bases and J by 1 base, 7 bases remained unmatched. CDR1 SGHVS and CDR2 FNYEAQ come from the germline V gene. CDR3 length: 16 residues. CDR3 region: CASSPFWTGSYNEQFF. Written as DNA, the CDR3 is TGTGCCAGCAGCCCTTTCTGGACAGGGTCCTACAATGAGCAGTTCTTC.

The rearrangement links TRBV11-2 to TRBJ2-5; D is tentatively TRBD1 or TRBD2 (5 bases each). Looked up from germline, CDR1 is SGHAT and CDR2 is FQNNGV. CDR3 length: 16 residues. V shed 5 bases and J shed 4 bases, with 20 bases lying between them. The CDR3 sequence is CASSPQGRKTGETQYF. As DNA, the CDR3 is TGTGCCAGCAGCCCTCAGGGACGAAAAACTGGAGAGACCCAGTACTTC. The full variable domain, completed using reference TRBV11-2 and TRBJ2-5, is EAGVAQSPRYKIIEKRQSVAFWCNPISGHATLYWYQQILGQGPKLLIQFQNNGVVDDSQLPKDRFSAERLKGVDSTLKIQPAKLEDSAVYLCASSPQGRKTGETQYFGPGTRLLVL.

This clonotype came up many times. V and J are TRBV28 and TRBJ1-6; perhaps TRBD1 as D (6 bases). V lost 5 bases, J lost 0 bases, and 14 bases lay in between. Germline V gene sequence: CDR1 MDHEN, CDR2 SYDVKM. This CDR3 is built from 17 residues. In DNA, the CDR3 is TGTGCCAGCAGTACCCGGGACACGAGCTCCTATAATTCACCCCTCCACTTT. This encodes CASSTRDTSSYNSPLHF.

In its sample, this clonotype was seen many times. As DNA, the CDR3 is TGCAGCGTTAACCACCCTGGGGGCACCATATATTTT. It is translated as CSVNHPGGTIYF. The J gene is TRBJ1-3, the V gene TRBV29-1; a weak D match, TRBD1 (5 bases). The CDR3 covers 12 residues. The germline V gene encodes CDR1 SQVTM and CDR2 ANQGSEA. Between the trimmed V and J ends, which lost 5 bases and 9 bases, there was a span of 14 bases.

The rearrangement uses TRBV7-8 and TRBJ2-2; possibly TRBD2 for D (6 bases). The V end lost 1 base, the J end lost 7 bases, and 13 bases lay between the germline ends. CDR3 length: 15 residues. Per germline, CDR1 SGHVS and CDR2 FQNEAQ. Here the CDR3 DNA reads TGTGCCAGCAGCTTAGGCCTCGGGGGTGGCGGGGAGCTGTTTTTT. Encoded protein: CASSLGLGGGGELFF.

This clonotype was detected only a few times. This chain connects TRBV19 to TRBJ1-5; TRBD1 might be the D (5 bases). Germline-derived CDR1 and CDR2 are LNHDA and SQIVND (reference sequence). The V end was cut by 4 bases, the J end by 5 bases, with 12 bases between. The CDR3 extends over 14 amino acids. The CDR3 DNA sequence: TGTGCCAGTAGTACCCGACAGTCCTATCAGCCCCAGCATTTT. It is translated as CASSTRQSYQPQHF.

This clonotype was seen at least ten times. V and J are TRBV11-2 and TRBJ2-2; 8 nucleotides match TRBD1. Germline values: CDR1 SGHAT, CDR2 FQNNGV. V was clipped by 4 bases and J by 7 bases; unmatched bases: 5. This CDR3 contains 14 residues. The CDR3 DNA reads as TGTGCCAGCAGCTCCAGGGGGCGGAACGGGGAGCTGTTTTTT. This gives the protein CASSSRGRNGELFF.

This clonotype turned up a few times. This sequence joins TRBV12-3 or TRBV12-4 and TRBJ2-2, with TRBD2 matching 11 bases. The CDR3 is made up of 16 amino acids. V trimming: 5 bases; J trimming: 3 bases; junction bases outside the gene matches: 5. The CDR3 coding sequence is TGTGCCAGCAGTCCACTAGCGGGGGTTGACACCGGGGAGCTGTTTTTT. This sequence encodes CASSPLAGVDTGELFF.

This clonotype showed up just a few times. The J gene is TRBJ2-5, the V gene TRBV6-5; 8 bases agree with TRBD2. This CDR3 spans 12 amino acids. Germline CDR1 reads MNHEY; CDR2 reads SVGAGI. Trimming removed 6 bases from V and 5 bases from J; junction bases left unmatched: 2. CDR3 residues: CASRTGGETQYF. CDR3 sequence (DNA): TGTGCCAGCAGGACGGGGGGGGAGACCCAGTACTTC.

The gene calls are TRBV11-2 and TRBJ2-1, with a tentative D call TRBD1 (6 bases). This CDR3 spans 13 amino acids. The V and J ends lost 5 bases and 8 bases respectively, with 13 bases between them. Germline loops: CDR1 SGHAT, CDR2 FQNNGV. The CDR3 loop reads CASSHSRGYEQFF. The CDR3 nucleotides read TGTGCCAGCAGCCATAGTAGGGGGTATGAGCAGTTCTTC.

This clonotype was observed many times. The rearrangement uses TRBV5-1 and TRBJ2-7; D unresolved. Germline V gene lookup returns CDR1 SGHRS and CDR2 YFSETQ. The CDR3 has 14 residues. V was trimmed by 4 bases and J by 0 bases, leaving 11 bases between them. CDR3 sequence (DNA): TGCGCCAGCAGCACGGGTCCCAGCTCCTACGAGCAGTACTTC. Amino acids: CASSTGPSSYEQYF.

As DNA, the CDR3 is TGCGCCAGCAGCCCGAGCCGACCCGCGATTGAGCAGTTCTTC. Amino acids: CASSPSRPAIEQFF. The chain is built from TRBV5-1 and TRBJ2-1; D ambiguous. This CDR3 is built from 14 residues. Deletions cut 4 bases from V and 9 bases from J, with 17 bases between. CDR1 is SGHRS, CDR2 YFSETQ, per germline.

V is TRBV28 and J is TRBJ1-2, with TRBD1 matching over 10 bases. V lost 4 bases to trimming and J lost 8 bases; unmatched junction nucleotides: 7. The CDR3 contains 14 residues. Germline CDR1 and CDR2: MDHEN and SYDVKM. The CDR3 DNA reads TGTGCCAGCAGTTCCTGGGGACAGGGGCGAGGCTACACCTTC. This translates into CASSSWGQGRGYTF.

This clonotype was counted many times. The CDR3 spells CASSSPYEQYF. In nucleotides, the CDR3 is TGTGCCAGCTCTTCCCCCTACGAGCAGTACTTC. This chain uses TRBV18 with TRBJ2-7, with unresolved D. V lost 6 bases and J lost 2, with 5 bases in between. This CDR3 has 11 amino acids. CDR1 is KGHSH, CDR2 LQKENI, per germline.

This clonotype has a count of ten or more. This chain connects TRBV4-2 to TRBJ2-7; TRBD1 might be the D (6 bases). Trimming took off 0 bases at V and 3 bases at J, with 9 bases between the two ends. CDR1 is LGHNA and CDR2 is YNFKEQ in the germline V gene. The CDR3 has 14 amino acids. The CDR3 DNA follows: TGTGCCAGCAGCCAAGACTGGACAGACTACGAGCAGTACTTC. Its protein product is CASSQDWTDYEQYF.

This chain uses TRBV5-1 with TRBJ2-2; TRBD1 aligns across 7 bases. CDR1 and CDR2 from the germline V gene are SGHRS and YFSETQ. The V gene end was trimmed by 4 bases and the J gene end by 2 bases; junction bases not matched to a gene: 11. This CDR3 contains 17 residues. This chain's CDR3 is CASSPSTGTDNTGELFF. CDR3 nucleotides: TGCGCCAGCAGCCCATCAACCGGGACAGACAACACCGGGGAGCTGTTTTTT.

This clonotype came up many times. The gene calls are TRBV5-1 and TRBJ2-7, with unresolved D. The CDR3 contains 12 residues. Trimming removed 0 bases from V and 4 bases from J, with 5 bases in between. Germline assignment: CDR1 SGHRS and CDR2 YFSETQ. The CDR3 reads CASSLVGYEQYF. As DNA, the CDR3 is TGCGCCAGCAGCTTGGTCGGGTACGAGCAGTACTTC.

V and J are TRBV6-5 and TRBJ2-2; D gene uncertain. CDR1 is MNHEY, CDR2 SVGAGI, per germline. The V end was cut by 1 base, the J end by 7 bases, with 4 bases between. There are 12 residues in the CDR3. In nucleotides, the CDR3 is TGTGCCAGCAGTTACTGGTTCGGGGAGCTGTTTTTT. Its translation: CASSYWFGELFF.

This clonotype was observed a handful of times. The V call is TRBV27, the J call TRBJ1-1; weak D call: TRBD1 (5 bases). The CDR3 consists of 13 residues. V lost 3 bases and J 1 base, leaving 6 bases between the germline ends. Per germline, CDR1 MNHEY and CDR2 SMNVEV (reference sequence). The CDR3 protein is CASSLTENTEAFF. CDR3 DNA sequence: TGTGCCAGCAGTTTGACAGAGAACACTGAAGCTTTCTTT.

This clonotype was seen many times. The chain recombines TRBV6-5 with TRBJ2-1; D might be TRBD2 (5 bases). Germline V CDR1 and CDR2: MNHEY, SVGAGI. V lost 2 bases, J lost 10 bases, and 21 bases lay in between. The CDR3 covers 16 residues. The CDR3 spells CASSYPTRDPEGEQFF. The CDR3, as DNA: TGTGCCAGCAGTTACCCCACCCGGGATCCCGAAGGGGAGCAGTTCTTC.

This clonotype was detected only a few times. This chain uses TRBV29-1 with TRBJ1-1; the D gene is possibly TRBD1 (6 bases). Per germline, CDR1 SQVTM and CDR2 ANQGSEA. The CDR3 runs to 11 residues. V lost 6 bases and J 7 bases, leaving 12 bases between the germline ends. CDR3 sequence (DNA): TGCAGCGTCGAAAGGACAGTTGAAGCTTTCTTT. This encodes CSVERTVEAFF.